This TCR beta chain stems from a study of cytomegalovirus exposure and HLA in healthy donors. Study-wide results and caveats: Owing to their indistinguishability, certain V segments, notably TRBV6-2 and TRBV6-3, were excluded.

A few counts support this clone. The antigen is unknown. The CDR3 is 13 amino acids. V trimming: 10 bases; J trimming: 4 bases; junction bases outside the gene matches: 9. Germline CDR1 ENHRY, CDR2 SYGVKD. PCR was performed using 60 Vbeta and 13 Jbeta primers. Generated by immunoSEQ multiplex PCR, the TCRdb table keeps only in-frame clones and is missing some. The sample has 150,000 to 200,000 clones, 75% to 85% seen once. The TCR sequence derives from a woman in her 50s in good health and CMV-seropositive. The chain carries TRBV10-3 and TRBJ2-7; 8 bases match TRBD1. Material: PBMCs. The CDR3, as DNA: TGTGCCACCCGGGACCAGGGGGCTTACGAGCAGTACTTC. This sequence encodes CATRDQGAYEQYF.